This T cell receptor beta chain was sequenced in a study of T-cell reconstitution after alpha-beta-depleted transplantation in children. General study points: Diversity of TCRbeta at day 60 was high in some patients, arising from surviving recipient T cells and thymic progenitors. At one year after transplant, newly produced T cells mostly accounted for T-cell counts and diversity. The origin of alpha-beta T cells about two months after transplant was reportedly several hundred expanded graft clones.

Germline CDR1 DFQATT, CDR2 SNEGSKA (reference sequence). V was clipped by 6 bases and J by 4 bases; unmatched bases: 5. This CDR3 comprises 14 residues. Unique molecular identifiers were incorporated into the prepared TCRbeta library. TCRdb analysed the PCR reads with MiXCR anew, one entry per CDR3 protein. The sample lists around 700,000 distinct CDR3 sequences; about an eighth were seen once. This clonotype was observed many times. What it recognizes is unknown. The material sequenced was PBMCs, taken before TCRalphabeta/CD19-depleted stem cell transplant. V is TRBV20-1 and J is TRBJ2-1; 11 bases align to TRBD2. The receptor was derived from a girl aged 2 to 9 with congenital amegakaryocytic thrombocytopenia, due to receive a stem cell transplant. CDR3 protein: CSARTSGPYNEQFF. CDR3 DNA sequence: TGCAGTGCCAGGACTAGCGGGCCTTACAATGAGCAGTTCTTC.